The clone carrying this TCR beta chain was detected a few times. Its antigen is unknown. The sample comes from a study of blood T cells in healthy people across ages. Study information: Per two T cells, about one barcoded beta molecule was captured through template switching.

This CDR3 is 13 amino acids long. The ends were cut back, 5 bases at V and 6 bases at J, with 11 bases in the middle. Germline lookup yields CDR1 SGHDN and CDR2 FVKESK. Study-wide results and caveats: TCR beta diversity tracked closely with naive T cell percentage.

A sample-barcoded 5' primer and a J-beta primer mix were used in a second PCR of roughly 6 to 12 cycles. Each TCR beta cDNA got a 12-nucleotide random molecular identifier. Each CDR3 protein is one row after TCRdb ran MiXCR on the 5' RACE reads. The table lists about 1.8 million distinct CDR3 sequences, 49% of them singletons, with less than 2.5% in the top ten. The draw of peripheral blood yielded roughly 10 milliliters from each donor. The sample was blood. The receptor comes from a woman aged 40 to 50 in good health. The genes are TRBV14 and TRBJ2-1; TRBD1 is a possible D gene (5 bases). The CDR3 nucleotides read TGTGCCAGCAGCGTGACAGCTTCCAATGAGCAGTTCTTC. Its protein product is CASSVTASNEQFF. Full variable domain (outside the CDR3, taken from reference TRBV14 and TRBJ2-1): EAGVTQFPSHSVIEKGQTVTLRCDPISGHDNLYWYRRVMGKEIKFLLHFVKESKQDESGMPNNRFLAERTGGTYSTLKVQPAELEDSGVYFCASSVTASNEQFFGPGTRLTVL.